This entry lists 27 T cell receptor beta chains sequenced from one sample in a study of shared clonotypes between healthy human individuals. Assay used: immunoSEQ multiplex PCR; TCRdb lists only in-frame clones, some missing. The sample holds 1.5 million to 1.9 million clones, approximately 98% seen once. Sequenced input: naive CD4+ T cells sorted from blood. The subset here: CD45RA+ positively selected. Receptors were obtained from a man aged 25-45 years in good health.

V usage is TRBV9 and J usage is TRBJ2-2; D remains unclear. Trimming removed 0 bases from V and 0 bases from J, with 12 bases in between. The CDR3 extends over 17 amino acids. The germline gives CDR1 SGDLS, CDR2 YYNGEE. CDR3 coding DNA: TGTGCCAGCAGCGTAGCAGGTCTAATCTCGAACACCGGGGAGCTGTTTTTT. This codes for CASSVAGLISNTGELFF.

About this clone: This same CDR3 is encoded by further DNA sequences in the sample. The chain joins TRBV6-5 to TRBJ2-7; possibly TRBD1 for D (5 bases). Trimming removed 2 bases from V and 2 bases from J, with 10 bases in between. Germline loops: CDR1 MNHEY, CDR2 SVGAGI. The CDR3 loop spans 14 amino acids. Here the CDR3 reads CASSYGTGTYEQYF. The DNA for the CDR3 is TGTGCCAGCAGTTACGGCACAGGAACCTACGAGCAGTACTTC.

This chain joins TRBV30 and TRBJ2-7; 9 bases agree with TRBD2. J was trimmed by 1 base and V by 2 bases; bases with no gene match: 9. From germline, CDR1 is GTSNPN and CDR2 SVGIG (reference sequence). CDR3 length equals 16 residues. The DNA of the CDR3 is TGTGCCTGGAGTAAAAAGACTAGCGGTTTATCCTACGAGCAGTACTTC. It codes for CAWSKKTSGLSYEQYF. The full variable domain, in which reference TRBV30 and TRBJ2-7 provide the parts outside the CDR3, is SQTIHQWPATLVQPVGSPLSLECTVEGTSNPNLYWYRQAAGRGLQLLFYSVGIGQISSEVPQNLSASRPQDRQFILSSKKLLLSDSGFYLCAWSKKTSGLSYEQYFGPGTRLTVT.

The V call is TRBV5-4, the J call TRBJ2-5; D might be TRBD2 (6 bases). There are 14 residues in the CDR3. V dropped 4 bases and J dropped 4 bases, with 14 bases sitting between them. The germline CDR1 and CDR2 sequences are SGHNT and YYREEE (reference sequence). The chain's CDR3 is CASSEGLGVETQYF. For the CDR3, the DNA is TGTGCCAGCAGCGAGGGACTGGGCGTAGAGACCCAGTACTTC.

V is TRBV28 and J is TRBJ1-5; D remains ambiguous. This CDR3 is built from 13 residues. The ends were cut back, 5 bases at V and 10 bases at J, with 15 bases in the middle. Germline lookup yields CDR1 MDHEN and CDR2 SYDVKM. This chain's CDR3 is CASSRARERPQHF. The CDR3 DNA is TGTGCCAGCAGTCGGGCCCGGGAGCGTCCCCAGCATTTT.

J is TRBJ2-3 and V is TRBV6-1; the match to TRBD1 covers 10 bases. The CDR3 covers 14 residues. J gave up 5 bases and V 6 bases, and 5 bases lay outside the gene matches. Per the germline V gene, CDR1 is MNHNS and CDR2 is SASEGT. The CDR3 loop is CASRTGTGVDTQYF. The CDR3, as DNA: TGTGCCAGCAGGACCGGGACAGGGGTAGATACGCAGTATTTT.

The chain combines TRBV2 with TRBJ2-2; D is unresolved. The CDR3 is 14 amino acids. Trimming pared 6 bases from V and 0 bases from J, leaving 8 bases between. The germline V gene has CDR1 SNHLY and CDR2 FYNNEI. CDR3 in amino acids: CASSNLANTGELFF. The CDR3 bases are TGTGCCAGCAGCAACCTAGCGAACACCGGGGAGCTGTTTTTT. Full variable domain (remainder filled in from reference TRBV2 and TRBJ2-2): EPEVTQTPSHQVTQMGQEVILRCVPISNHLYFYWYRQILGQKVEFLVSFYNNEISEKSEIFDDQFSVERPDGSNFTLKIRSTKLEDSAMYFCASSNLANTGELFFGEGSRLTVL.

The J gene is TRBJ2-7, the V gene TRBV4-3; D is possibly TRBD1 or TRBD2 (5 bases each). V was trimmed by 2 bases and J by 8 bases, leaving 22 bases between them. The CDR3 is 16 residues long. CDR1 is LGHNA and CDR2 is YSLEER in the germline V gene. CDR3 sequence (DNA): TGCGCCAGCAGCCAACAAACCCCAACCGGGACGGGTAAGCAGTACTTC. This encodes CASSQQTPTGTGKQYF.

The count of this clone is one. This rearrangement joins TRBV29-1 to TRBJ2-1; no firm D call. CDR3 length: 13 residues. The V gene's germline CDR1 is SQVTM and CDR2 ANQGSEA. Trimming took 6 bases from V and 10 from J, leaving 19 bases between them. CDR3 sequence (DNA): TGCAGCGTCCCATGGGTATCCAACGGGGAGCAGTTCTTC. Its translation is CSVPWVSNGEQFF.

This chain joins TRBV9 and TRBJ2-1, with 7 bases fitting TRBD2. This CDR3 has 15 residues. Losses at the gene ends were 1 base for V and 5 bases for J; bases not matched to a gene: 6. Germline CDR1 reads SGDLS; CDR2 reads YYNGEE. The CDR3 is CASSVFAGRDNEQFF. In DNA, the CDR3 is TGTGCCAGCAGCGTATTTGCGGGGAGGGACAATGAGCAGTTCTTC.

CDR3 loop: CTSSQEYRQLNKNIQYF. CDR3 sequence (DNA): TGCACCAGCAGCCAAGAGTATAGGCAGTTAAATAAAAACATTCAGTACTTC. The chain recombines TRBV1 with TRBJ2-4. TRBV1 is a known pseudogene. This CDR3 is built from 17 residues.

The chain couples TRBV19 to TRBJ2-2; 10 bases line up with TRBD2. V shed 3 bases and J 3 bases; nucleotides not matched to a gene: 4. CDR3 size: 16 residues. Looked up from germline, CDR1 is LNHDA and CDR2 is SQIVND (reference sequence). The CDR3, as DNA: TGTGCCAGTAGTATGTTAGCGGGAGGACACACCGGGGAGCTGTTTTTT. It codes for CASSMLAGGHTGELFF.

Written as DNA, the CDR3 is TGTGCCAGCAGCGTAGAAGGAGGGGGCGCTGGCAATGAGCAGTTCTTC. It translates to CASSVEGGGAGNEQFF. The chain couples TRBV9 to TRBJ2-1, with TRBD1 as a possible D gene (7 bases). The CDR3 has 16 residues. With 0 bases removed from V and 6 bases from J, the gap between germline ends came to 16 bases. The germline gives CDR1 SGDLS, CDR2 YYNGEE.

The V and J genes are TRBV30 and TRBJ1-5, with 9 bases lining up with TRBD1. The V gene end was trimmed by 5 bases and the J gene end by 7 bases; junction bases not matched to a gene: 15. The germline gives CDR1 GTSNPN, CDR2 SVGIG (reference sequence). This CDR3 is 16 amino acids long. The CDR3 protein is CAWANRGRVQIQPQHF. For the CDR3, the DNA is TGTGCCTGGGCCAACAGGGGGCGAGTCCAAATCCAGCCCCAGCATTTT.

The J gene is TRBJ2-3, the V gene TRBV6-5, with D hard to call. Between the trimmed V and J ends, which lost 6 bases and 4 bases, there was a span of 8 bases. The CDR3 runs 12 residues. Per the germline V gene, CDR1 is MNHEY and CDR2 is SVGAGI. The CDR3, as DNA: TGTGCCAGCAGCAGAACGGCAGATACGCAGTATTTT. Translation gives CASSRTADTQYF.

CDR3 bases: TGTGCCAGCAGCTTAGGTTTCGGACAGGGCCTTTATAGCAATCAGCCCCAGCATTTT. It translates to CASSLGFGQGLYSNQPQHF. The chain is built from TRBV5-8 and TRBJ1-5, with 8 bases matching TRBD1. Trimming took 2 bases from V and 0 from J; bases not matched to a gene: 13. This CDR3 comprises 19 residues. The germline gives CDR1 SGHTS, CDR2 YDEGEE. The variable domain in full, completed from reference TRBV5-8 and TRBJ1-5, reads EAGVTQSPTHLIKTRGQQATLRCSPISGHTSVYWYQQALGLGLQFLLWYDEGEERNRGNFPPRFSGRQFPNYSSELNVNALELEDSALYLCASSLGFGQGLYSNQPQHFGDGTRLSIL.

This chain's CDR3 is CASSYSGNSNQPQHF. In DNA form, the CDR3 reads TGTGCCAGCAGTTACTCGGGGAATAGCAATCAGCCCCAGCATTTT. The chain recombines TRBV6-5 with TRBJ1-5; D remains ambiguous. Looked up from germline, CDR1 is MNHEY and CDR2 is SVGAGI. CDR3 length: 15 amino acids. The V and J ends lost 0 bases and 0 bases respectively, with 6 bases between them.

This clone was detected only once. V and J are TRBV5-4 and TRBJ1-1, with D unclear. In germline, CDR1 is SGHNT, CDR2 YYREEE (reference sequence). The CDR3 extends over 12 amino acids. Trimming took 2 bases from V and 7 from J, leaving 9 bases between them. CDR3 region: CASSLSRNEAFF. CDR3 DNA sequence: TGTGCCAGCAGCTTAAGCAGAAATGAAGCTTTCTTT.

This clone was seen a single time. The CDR3 DNA sequence: TGTGCCGGGACAGCAACTAATGAAAAACTGTTTTTT. This translates into CAGTATNEKLFF. The chain recombines TRBV30 with TRBJ1-4; 7 nucleotides line up with TRBD1. The CDR3 extends over 12 amino acids. Per the germline V gene, CDR1 is GTSNPN and CDR2 is SVGIG (reference sequence). V lost 8 bases to trimming and J lost 0 bases; unmatched junction nucleotides: 0.

The gene calls are TRBV18 and TRBJ2-7; D possibly corresponds to TRBD1 (5 bases). Germline assignment: CDR1 KGHSH and CDR2 LQKENI. This CDR3 comprises 16 residues. V was trimmed by 4 bases and J by 1 base, leaving 17 bases between them. The CDR3 nucleotides read TGTGCCAGCTCACGAACCCTAAGGGGCCAATCCTACGAGCAGTACTTC. Translation gives CASSRTLRGQSYEQYF.

The rearrangement joins TRBV5-4 to TRBJ2-1, with 11 bases identical to TRBD2. Germline loops: CDR1 SGHNT, CDR2 YYREEE (reference sequence). The CDR3 loop spans 15 amino acids. Trimming took 6 bases from V and 7 from J; bases not matched to a gene: 9. The chain's CDR3 is CASNRELAGVNEQFF. CDR3 nucleotides: TGTGCCAGCAATAGGGAACTAGCGGGAGTTAATGAGCAGTTCTTC.

CDR3 loop: CASSRDFSYEQYF. DNA of the CDR3: TGTGCCAGCTCACGGGACTTCTCCTACGAGCAGTACTTC. The V call is TRBV18, the J call TRBJ2-7; tentative D call: TRBD2 (6 bases). The CDR3 consists of 13 residues. Between the trimmed V and J ends, which lost 4 bases and 0 bases, there was a span of 7 bases. The germline CDR1 and CDR2 sequences are KGHSH and LQKENI.

V usage is TRBV28 and J usage is TRBJ2-7; 9 bases line up with TRBD2. The trim removed 6 bases at V and 2 bases at J, leaving 8 bases unmatched. CDR3 length: 15 residues. The germline gives CDR1 MDHEN, CDR2 SYDVKM. The CDR3: CASRPLAGRTYEQYF. The CDR3 nucleotides are TGTGCCAGCAGGCCCCTAGCGGGAAGGACCTACGAGCAGTACTTC. Using reference TRBV28 and TRBJ2-7 for the parts outside the CDR3, the full variable domain is DVKVTQSSRYLVKRTGEKVFLECVQDMDHENMFWYRQDPGLGLRLIYFSYDVKMKEKGDIPEGYSVSREKKERFSLILESASTNQTSMYLCASRPLAGRTYEQYFGPGTRLTVT.

V usage is TRBV6-5 and J usage is TRBJ2-3, with unresolved D. CDR3 length equals 13 residues. V was pared by 2 bases and J by 6 bases, with 9 bases between. CDR1 is MNHEY, CDR2 SVGAGI, per germline. The CDR3 loop reads CASSYVPRDTQYF. The CDR3 nucleotides read TGTGCCAGCAGTTACGTTCCTAGGGATACGCAGTATTTT.

The V and J genes are TRBV2 and TRBJ1-3; unclear D gene. Germline V gene lookup returns CDR1 SNHLY and CDR2 FYNNEI. Trimming cost V 2 bases and J 4 bases, with 9 bases left between them. CDR3 size: 14 residues. CDR3 sequence (DNA): TGTGCCAGCAGTGAAACGGGGTACGGAAACACCATATATTTT. Amino acid sequence: CASSETGYGNTIYF.

This clone was seen only once. The J gene is TRBJ1-2, the V gene TRBV28; the match to TRBD1 covers 7 bases. Germline assignment: CDR1 MDHEN and CDR2 SYDVKM. Trimming removed 6 bases from V and 4 bases from J; junction bases left unmatched: 5. The CDR3 runs to 13 residues. The CDR3 nucleotides are TGTGCCAGCAGGGCTACAGGGGTCTATGGCTACACCTTC. As protein: CASRATGVYGYTF.

This chain uses TRBV4-3 with TRBJ2-3; TRBD1 matches at 7 bases. Germline CDR1 is LGHNA and CDR2 is YSLEER. V was clipped by 4 bases and J by 1 base; unmatched bases: 5. The CDR3 consists of 15 residues. CDR3 region: CASSRTGTGTDTQYF. As DNA, the CDR3 is TGCGCCAGCAGCCGGACCGGGACAGGCACAGATACGCAGTATTTT.